Below are 7 T cell receptor beta chains sequenced from a single sample in a study of cytomegalovirus exposure and HLA in healthy donors. Generated by immunoSEQ multiplex PCR, the TCRdb table keeps only in-frame clones and is missing some. The sample lists about 130,000 clones; about 88% were seen once. What was sequenced was PBMCs. The receptors shown here come from a woman in her late teens or twenties in good health and CMV-seronegative.

This clone has just one count. The rearrangement uses TRBV5-1 and TRBJ2-3, with D perhaps matching TRBD1 (6 bases). The germline V gene encodes CDR1 SGHRS and CDR2 YFSETQ. The CDR3 totals 13 residues. Trimming shortened V by 2 bases and J by 9 bases, and 13 bases separated the two germline ends. In nucleotides, the CDR3 is TGCGCCAGCAGCTTCTACCTCAGGGGCACGCAGTATTTT. Translating gives CASSFYLRGTQYF.

J is TRBJ2-7 and V is TRBV28; the match to TRBD1 covers 10 bases. This CDR3 contains 16 residues. V shed 5 bases and J 4 bases; nucleotides not matched to a gene: 11. Germline V gives CDR1 MDHEN, CDR2 SYDVKM. The CDR3: CASSPSGTGDGYEQYF. CDR3 coding DNA: TGTGCCAGCAGTCCCTCCGGGACAGGGGATGGGTACGAGCAGTACTTC.

The chain has TRBV2 and TRBJ1-2; 9 bases line up with TRBD1. Looked up from germline, CDR1 is SNHLY and CDR2 is FYNNEI. The CDR3 contains 12 residues. V was pared by 7 bases and J by 8 bases, with 5 bases of the junction left unmatched. This CDR3 is CASKQGAWGYTF. The CDR3 coding sequence is TGTGCCAGCAAACAGGGGGCTTGGGGCTACACCTTC.

The chain recombines TRBV6-6 with TRBJ2-7; maybe TRBD1 (6 bases). The V end was cut by 5 bases, the J end by 1 base, with 12 bases between. This CDR3 is built from 14 residues. Germline CDR1 MNHNY, CDR2 SVGAGI (reference sequence). The CDR3 DNA reads as TGTGCCAGCAGTGACTACAGGGAGTCCTACGAGCAGTACTTC. It translates to CASSDYRESYEQYF.

V is TRBV11-2 and J is TRBJ2-1, with 7 bases fitting TRBD2. Per the germline V gene, CDR1 is SGHAT and CDR2 is FQNNGV. There are 16 residues in the CDR3. V lost 0 bases, J lost 2 bases, and 4 bases stayed unmatched. CDR3 region: CASSLDLAGAYNEQFF. The CDR3 DNA sequence: TGTGCCAGCAGCTTAGATCTTGCGGGGGCCTACAATGAGCAGTTCTTC.

V and J are TRBV5-1 and TRBJ1-1, with 7 positions matching TRBD1. The junction had 10 bases not matched to a gene; V was cut back by 5 bases and J by 3 bases. Germline CDR1 SGHRS, CDR2 YFSETQ. The CDR3 consists of 15 residues. This CDR3 is CASREVQGLDTEAFF. The CDR3 DNA sequence: TGCGCCAGCAGAGAAGTACAGGGGTTGGACACTGAAGCTTTCTTT.

The rearrangement joins TRBV5-1 to TRBJ1-5; D is ambiguous. The germline V and J ends were trimmed by 3 bases and 7 bases, with 17 bases remaining between them. Germline assignment: CDR1 SGHRS and CDR2 YFSETQ. CDR3 length: 15 residues. The CDR3 is CASSSGGEGGQPQHF. The CDR3 DNA reads as TGCGCCAGCAGCTCTGGCGGGGAAGGCGGGCAGCCCCAGCATTTT.